This T cell receptor (beta chain) is from a study of blood T cell repertoires in COVID-19. Study-level information: From the United States, Italy and Spain came samples of acute and convalescent COVID-19. T cells, B-cell-depleted T cells, or PBMCs supplied cDNA or gDNA.

Source study methods: Researchers report that nucleated cell counts were estimated from reference gene primer amplification. Clones were read by immunoSEQ multiplex PCR, and TCRdb kept only the in-frame ones, dropping some. V, J and clone size are taken as reported in that table, and D and trimming were inferred from the DNA itself. The profile covers approximately 75,000 clones, with 80% to 95% appearing a single time and 6.5% to 8.5% taken by the ten largest. Germline V gene data show CDR1 as MNHEY and CDR2 as SMNVEV (reference sequence). This CDR3 comprises 18 residues. The junction had 9 bases not matched to a gene; V was cut back by 3 bases and J by 0 bases.

Sequencing used peripheral blood. This clonotype was obtained from a human donor in a cohort sampled during active COVID-19. The chain uses TRBV27 and TRBJ2-3; 10 bases are shared with TRBD2. CDR3 region: CASSFGLAGVPSTDTQYF. As DNA, the CDR3 is TGTGCCAGCAGTTTCGGGCTAGCGGGGGTCCCTAGCACAGATACGCAGTATTTT.